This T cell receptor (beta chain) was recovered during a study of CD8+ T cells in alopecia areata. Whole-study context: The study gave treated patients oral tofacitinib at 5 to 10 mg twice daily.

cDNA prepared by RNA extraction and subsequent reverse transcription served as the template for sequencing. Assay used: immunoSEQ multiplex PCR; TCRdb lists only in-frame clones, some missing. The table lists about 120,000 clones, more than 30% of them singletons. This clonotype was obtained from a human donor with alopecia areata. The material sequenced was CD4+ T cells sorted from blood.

The CDR3, as DNA: TGTGCCAGCAGCTTAGTCTCTAGCCCAAGCACAGATACGCAGTATTTT. Protein sequence: CASSLVSSPSTDTQYF. The gene calls are TRBV7-2 and TRBJ2-3, with D possibly matching TRBD2 (5 bases). The CDR3 contains 16 residues. CDR1 is SGHTA, CDR2 FQGNSA, per germline. The germline V and J ends were trimmed by 1 base and 0 bases, with 11 bases remaining between them.